The sequence of this T cell receptor beta chain was determined in a study of cytomegalovirus exposure and HLA in healthy donors. This PCR relied on a set of 60 Vbeta primers and 13 Jbeta primers. Using immunoSEQ multiplex PCR, the repertoire was profiled, and TCRdb retains in-frame clones only, with some absent. The sample table includes roughly 51,000 clones. This CDR3 contains 16 residues. V lost 4 bases and J lost 8; bases outside the gene matches: 15. Germline V gene sequence: CDR1 MNHEY, CDR2 SVGAGI. Sequenced material: PBMCs. The J gene is TRBJ1-2, the V gene TRBV6-5; 8 bases fit TRBD1. This clonotype was sampled from a woman aged 45-60 years in good health and CMV-seropositive. CDR3 sequence: CASSSTATTGGKGYTF. CDR3 coding DNA: TGTGCCAGCAGTTCGACGGCCACTACAGGGGGGAAAGGCTACACCTTC.